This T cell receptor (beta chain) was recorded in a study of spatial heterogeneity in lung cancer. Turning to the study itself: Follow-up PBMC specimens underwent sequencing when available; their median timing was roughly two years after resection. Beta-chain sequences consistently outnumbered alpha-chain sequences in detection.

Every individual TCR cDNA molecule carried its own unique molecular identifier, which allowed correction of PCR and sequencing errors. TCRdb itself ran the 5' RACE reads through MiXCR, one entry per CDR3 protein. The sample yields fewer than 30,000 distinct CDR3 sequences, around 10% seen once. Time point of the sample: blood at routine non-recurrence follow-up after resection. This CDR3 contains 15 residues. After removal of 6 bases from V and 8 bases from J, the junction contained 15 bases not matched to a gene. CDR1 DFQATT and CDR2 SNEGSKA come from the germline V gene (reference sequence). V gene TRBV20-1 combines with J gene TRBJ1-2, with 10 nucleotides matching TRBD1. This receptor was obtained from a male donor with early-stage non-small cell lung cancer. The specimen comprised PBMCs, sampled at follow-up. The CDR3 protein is CSASGTGAILGGYTF. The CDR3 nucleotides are TGCAGTGCCTCTGGGACAGGGGCGATCCTCGGGGGCTACACCTTC.